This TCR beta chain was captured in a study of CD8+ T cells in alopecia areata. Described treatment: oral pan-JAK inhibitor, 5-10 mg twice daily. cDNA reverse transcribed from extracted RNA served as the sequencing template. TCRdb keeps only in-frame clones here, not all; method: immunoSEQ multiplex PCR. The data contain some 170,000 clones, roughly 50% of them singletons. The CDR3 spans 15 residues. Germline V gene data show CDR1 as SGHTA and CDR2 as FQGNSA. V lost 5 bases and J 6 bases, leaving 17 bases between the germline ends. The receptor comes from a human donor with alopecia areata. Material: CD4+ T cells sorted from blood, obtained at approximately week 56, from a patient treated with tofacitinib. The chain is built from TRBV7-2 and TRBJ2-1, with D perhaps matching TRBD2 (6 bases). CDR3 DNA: TGTGCCAGCAGCCACCGGAGGGACTTCACCAATGAGCAGTTCTTC. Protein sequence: CASSHRRDFTNEQFF.